The rows below give T cell receptor beta chains drawn from one sample of a study of T cell repertoires in cytomegalovirus infection. Their specific antigens are unknown. TCRdb reprocessed the reads via MiXCR and lists one record per CDR3 protein. Of around 95,000 distinct CDR3 sequences in the sample, less than 30% were seen once. The input for sequencing was CD8+ T cells from cultured PBMCs, taken from culture after CMV antigen stimulation. Every receptor here comes from a human donor in good health (CMV status not recorded). Some clones in this sample may be carry-over from other donors' samples. The CDR3 runs from the conserved cysteine through the conserved F or W. A D gene is named only where the DNA matches it firmly. The size field is filled for only some rows; it gives once, few, many or a size class.

D: TRBD1; J: TRBJ1-2; V: TRBV19; size: few; CDR3: CASRITGGVAGYTF; DNA: TGTGCCAGTAGGATCACAGGGGGCGTCGCTGGCTACACCTTC
D: -; J: TRBJ2-3; V: TRBV13; size: -; CDR3: CASSPHIYGTDTQYF; DNA: TGTGCCAGCAGCCCCCATATTTACGGCACAGATACGCAGTATTTT
D: TRBD1; J: TRBJ1-6; V: TRBV6-4; size: -; CDR3: CASSPGQGANSPLHF; DNA: TGTGCCAGCAGCCCCGGACAGGGGGCAAATTCACCCCTCCACTTT
D: -; J: TRBJ1-5; V: TRBV7-9; size: many; CDR3: CASSLGDSNQPQHF; DNA: TGTGCCAGCAGCTTAGGGGACTCCAATCAGCCCCAGCATTTT
D: -; J: TRBJ1-1; V: TRBV7-9; size: -; CDR3: CASSLSGAGTEAFF; DNA: TGTGCCAGCAGCTTAAGTGGGGCCGGCACTGAAGCTTTCTTT
D: TRBD2; J: TRBJ2-1; V: TRBV5-4; size: few; CDR3: CASRLSGGASDEQFF; DNA: TGTGCCAGCAGGTTGAGCGGGGGGGCCAGCGATGAGCAGTTCTTC
D: -; J: TRBJ1-1; V: TRBV7-9; size: few; CDR3: CAGGVVNTEAFF; DNA: TGTGCCGGGGGAGTGGTGAACACTGAAGCTTTCTTT
D: TRBD1; J: TRBJ1-5; V: TRBV27; size: -; CDR3: CASSLMYRGNQPQHF; DNA: TGTGCCAGCAGTTTAATGTACAGGGGGAATCAGCCCCAGCATTTT
D: -; J: TRBJ1-2; V: TRBV28; size: few; CDR3: CASRNPQGIRNYGYTF; DNA: TGTGCCAGCAGGAACCCACAGGGAATTCGTAACTATGGCTACACCTTC
D: -; J: TRBJ2-3; V: TRBV20-1; size: -; CDR3: CSAVPVAGIDTQYF; DNA: TGCAGTGCTGTCCCTGTGGCTGGCATAGATACGCAGTATTTT
D: -; J: TRBJ1-6; V: TRBV24-1; size: few; CDR3: CATSDPSGSYNSPLHF; DNA: TGTGCCACCAGTGATCCTAGTGGGTCCTATAATTCACCCCTCCACTTT
D: TRBD2; J: TRBJ2-1; V: TRBV19; size: few; CDR3: CASSQRTSSSYNEQFF; DNA: TGTGCCAGTAGTCAAAGGACTAGCAGTTCCTACAATGAGCAGTTCTTC
D: -; J: TRBJ1-1; V: TRBV19; size: -; CDR3: CASSIGGFTEAFF; DNA: TGTGCCAGTAGTATCGGGGGATTCACTGAAGCTTTCTTT
D: TRBD2; J: TRBJ2-5; V: TRBV7-9; size: -; CDR3: CASSQVAGVQETQYF; DNA: TGTGCCAGCAGCCAGGTCGCGGGGGTCCAAGAGACCCAGTACTTC
D: TRBD2; J: TRBJ2-1; V: TRBV11-2; size: many; CDR3: CASSSGLPNNEQFF; DNA: TGTGCCAGCAGCTCGGGACTACCCAACAATGAGCAGTTCTTC
D: TRBD1; J: TRBJ2-7; V: TRBV28; size: many; CDR3: CASSPLTGQGPHEQYF; DNA: TGTGCCAGCAGTCCACTAACCGGACAGGGACCCCACGAGCAGTACTTC